This T cell receptor (beta chain) was profiled in a study of OX40 agonist ivuxolimab in advanced cancers. The ends lost 2 bases at V and 5 bases at J; junction bases unmatched: 5. The CDR3 spans 14 residues. CDR1 is SGHVS, CDR2 FQNEAQ, per germline. TCRdb's table, derived via immunoSEQ multiplex PCR, lists solely in-frame clones and lacks some. Among some 66,000 clones, approximately 80% were seen once, and the ten largest hold about 5%. A note on this clone: The antigen is unknown.

Study-level results: On average, a greater number of expanded clones characterised CD8+ T cells relative to CD4+.

The sampling schedule covered blood at baseline, cycle 4 day 1, and cycle 7 day 1. This chain joins TRBV7-8 and TRBJ1-1; 7 positions match TRBD1. Source: CD4+ or CD8+ T cells sorted from blood, taken in a trial of the OX40 agonist ivuxolimab. This receptor was taken from an adult with an advanced solid tumor such as melanoma, head and neck, liver or kidney cancer. The CDR3 loop is CASSLTTGETEAFF. Here the CDR3 DNA reads TGTGCCAGCAGCTTAACCACAGGGGAAACTGAAGCTTTCTTT.